The 5 T cell receptor beta chains listed next were all sequenced from one sample in a study of blood T cell repertoires in COVID-19. Produced via immunoSEQ multiplex PCR; TCRdb's table is partial and in-frame only. The sample consists of a few hundred thousand clones, more than 75% of them appearing once. The sequenced sample was peripheral blood. The receptor set was obtained from a woman between 70 and 85 years old with active or convalescent COVID-19.

This clone showed up just once. The chain links TRBV19 to TRBJ2-3; unclear D gene. Germline CDR1 reads LNHDA; CDR2 reads SQIVND (reference sequence). This CDR3 comprises 11 residues. Trimming shortened V by 6 bases and J by 9 bases, and 10 bases separated the two germline ends. The CDR3 loop is CASRNGETQYF. As DNA, the CDR3 is TGTGCCAGTAGAAATGGTGAGACGCAGTATTTT.

Only a few counts were recorded for this clone. The chain joins TRBV15 to TRBJ1-6; possible D gene TRBD1, 5 bases. CDR3 size: 16 residues. V dropped 0 bases and J dropped 0 bases, with 6 bases sitting between them. The V gene's germline CDR1 is LNHNV and CDR2 YYDKDF (reference sequence). The CDR3 bases are TGTGCCACCAGCAGAGAGGGGCTCTCCTATAATTCACCCCTCCACTTT. It yields the protein CATSREGLSYNSPLHF.

This chain joins TRBV9 and TRBJ1-2; 12 nucleotides agree with TRBD1. This CDR3 is 17 amino acids long. V shed 4 bases, J shed 5 bases, and the junction held 12 bases outside the gene matches. Germline V gene sequence: CDR1 SGDLS, CDR2 YYNGEE. The CDR3 sequence is CASSSSTRGQGAYGYTF. The CDR3 nucleotides are TGTGCCAGCAGCTCCTCAACCCGGGGACAGGGGGCGTATGGCTACACCTTC.

The chain employs TRBV5-8 and TRBJ1-2; tentatively, D is TRBD1 (6 bases). With 2 bases removed from V and 7 bases from J, the gap between germline ends came to 12 bases. CDR1 and CDR2 from the germline V gene are SGHTS and YDEGEE. This CDR3 has 13 amino acids. The CDR3 spells CASSLRQVAGYTF. The CDR3 DNA reads TGTGCCAGCAGCTTAAGACAGGTGGCTGGCTACACCTTC.

This sequence joins TRBV29-1 and TRBJ2-7; the match to TRBD1 covers 7 bases. CDR1 is SQVTM and CDR2 is ANQGSEA in the germline V gene. Losses at the gene ends were 7 bases for V and 7 bases for J; bases not matched to a gene: 10. The CDR3 is 12 residues long. The CDR3 protein is CSATGDPREQYF. Here the CDR3 DNA reads TGCAGCGCCACAGGGGACCCTCGAGAGCAGTACTTC.